This TCR beta chain was captured in a study of T cell clonality in common variable immunodeficiency. Whole-study results and caveats: Links between repertoire features and CVID complications were heterogeneity-limited. Fewer deletions and N-nucleotide insertions were reportedly seen in common variable immunodeficiency TCR beta sequences. TCRbeta clonality was increased in CVID versus healthy controls. Compared with controls, CVID subjects had fewer shared TCRbeta clones.

Replacement immunoglobulin had been given to every CVID subject for at least one year. In this sample, this clone turned up many times. Its antigen remains unidentified. The CDR3 end falls 3 residues outside the read, so it is completed with the germline J gene. The CDR3 loop spans 15 amino acids. The V segment lost 5 bases and the J segment 8 bases; nucleotides outside the gene matches: 12. CDR1 is GTSNPN and CDR2 is SVGIG in the germline V gene (reference sequence). Assay: immunoSEQ multiplex PCR; the TCRdb copy retains only in-frame clones and omits some. The sample counts about 34,000 clones, none seen once; the ten largest own less than 30%.

The sequence derives from a human donor with common variable immunodeficiency. The genes are TRBV30 and TRBJ1-4; 9 nucleotides agree with TRBD1. What was sequenced was peripheral blood mononuclear cells. The covered CDR3 bases are TGTGCCTGGTTGATCCCGGGACAGGGAGGCGAAAAA. Protein sequence: CAWLIPGQGGEK. The whole CDR3 sequence is CAWLIPGQGGEKLFF. The variable domain in full, completed from reference TRBV30 and TRBJ1-4, reads SQTIHQWPATLVQPVGSPLSLECTVEGTSNPNLYWYRQAAGRGLQLLFYSVGIGQISSEVPQNLSASRPQDRQFILSSKKLLLSDSGFYLCAWLIPGQGGEKLFFGSGTQLSVL.